This T cell receptor beta chain stems from a study of cytomegalovirus exposure and HLA in healthy donors. V lost 1 base and J lost 0, with 15 bases in between. This CDR3 region has 18 residues. Germline assignment: CDR1 MNHNS and CDR2 SASEGT. Study-wide points: Presence/absence analyses supposed approximately even sequencing depth among donors.

On this clone: The antigen remains unidentified.

The PCR used 60 Vbeta and 13 Jbeta primers. The method was immunoSEQ multiplex PCR; TCRdb's version includes in-frame clones alone and lacks a portion of them. The sample consists of about 110,000 clones, roughly 67% of them appearing once. The chain has TRBV6-1 and TRBJ1-4; TRBD1 is a possible D gene (6 bases). The sequencing sample was made of PBMCs. This clonotype originated in a man aged 35 to 55 in good health and CMV-seronegative. For the CDR3, the DNA is TGTGCCAGCAGTGAAGTGTTACAGGGTGAGGCAACTAATGAAAAACTGTTTTTT. It translates to CASSEVLQGEATNEKLFF.